This is a list of T cell receptor beta chains from one sample in a study of OX40 agonist ivuxolimab in advanced cancers. The method was immunoSEQ multiplex PCR; TCRdb's version includes in-frame clones alone and lacks a portion of them. The table lists about 80,000 clones, around 86% of them singletons. The source was CD4+ or CD8+ T cells sorted from blood, collected in a trial of the OX40 agonist ivuxolimab. All receptors derive from an adult with an advanced solid tumor such as melanoma, head and neck, liver or kidney cancer. The CDR3 runs from the conserved cysteine through the conserved F or W. D genes are given only for firm matches. Some rows mark clone size as missing; the rest say once, few, many or name a class of expanded clone.

.,TRBV10-1,TRBD1,TRBJ1-1,TGCGCCAGCAGTGGGGACAGCCACCACACTGAAGCTTTCTTT,CASSGDSHHTEAFF
.,TRBV6-5,.,TRBJ2-4,TGTGCCAGCAGTTCACTAGCCAAAAACATTCAGTACTTC,CASSSLAKNIQYF
.,TRBV10-3,.,TRBJ2-2,TGTGCCATCAGTGGGCCGGGGGGCGGGAGACCGAACACCGGGGAGCTGTTTTTT,CAISGPGGGRPNTGELFF
.,TRBV7-9,.,TRBJ1-5,TGTGCCAGCAGCGACCACGCGGGGAGCAATCAGCCCCAGCATTTT,CASSDHAGSNQPQHF
.,TRBV11-1,TRBD2,TRBJ2-3,TGTGCCAGCACCTCTACTAGCGGGAGACCAGATACGCAGTATTTT,CASTSTSGRPDTQYF
.,TRBV5-1,.,TRBJ2-3,TGCGCCAGCAGCGGAGCGGGCTTAGTACAAGATACGCAGTATTTT,CASSGAGLVQDTQYF
.,TRBV5-1,.,TRBJ2-2,TGCGCCAGCAGCTTGAACCAGGGTGGGTCCGGGGAGCTGTTTTTT,CASSLNQGGSGELFF
.,TRBV6-1,.,TRBJ1-6,TGTGCCAGCAGTGAGGATAGGGGAGGTTATTCACCCCTCCACTTT,CASSEDRGGYSPLHF
.,TRBV5-4,.,TRBJ1-3,TGTGCCAGCAGCTTGGGCCCACAGATCTCTGGAAACACCATATATTTT,CASSLGPQISGNTIYF
.,TRBV6-1,.,TRBJ1-2,TGTGCCAGCAGTGTGGACGGATCCTATGGCTACACCTTC,CASSVDGSYGYTF
medium-sized,TRBV5-1,TRBD1,TRBJ1-5,TGCGCCAGCAGCTTGGGACAGGGAGATCAGCCCCAGCATTTT,CASSLGQGDQPQHF
.,TRBV5-1,.,TRBJ2-3,TGCGCCAGCAGCCCCGAGGGGAGGTCCACAGATACGCAGTATTTT,CASSPEGRSTDTQYF
.,TRBV5-6,TRBD1,TRBJ2-2,TGTGCCAGCAGTCGTTGGACAGGCCTCACCGGGGAGCTGTTTTTT,CASSRWTGLTGELFF
.,TRBV5-1,TRBD2,TRBJ2-5,TGCGCCAGCAGCTTGGTGCTAGCGGGGGGGCCGGGCCAAGAGACCCAGTACTTC,CASSLVLAGGPGQETQYF
.,TRBV30,.,TRBJ1-6,TGTGCCTGGGGGGGGCGGATTAATTCACCCCTCCACTTT,CAWGGRINSPLHF
.,TRBV11-2,.,TRBJ2-5,TGTGCCAGCAGCTTCGGATTCCGAGAGACCCAGTACTTC,CASSFGFRETQYF
few,TRBV7-9,.,TRBJ2-5,TGTGCCAGCAGCTTAGGACAGTCCCAAGAGACCCAGTACTTC,CASSLGQSQETQYF
.,TRBV19,.,TRBJ1-5,TGTGCCAGTAGTATAGTAGGAGGGGGCAATCAGCCCCAGCATTTT,CASSIVGGGNQPQHF
.,TRBV7-3,TRBD2,TRBJ2-2,TGTGCCAGCAGCTTAACCGGGACTATCGGGGAGCTGTTTTTT,CASSLTGTIGELFF
few,TRBV28,.,TRBJ2-6,TGTGCCACCGGGGAAGATGGGGCCAACGTCCTGACTTTC,CATGEDGANVLTF
.,TRBV5-8,.,TRBJ1-1,TGTGCCAGCAGCTTTTACAACACTGAAGCTTTCTTT,CASSFYNTEAFF
.,TRBV4-3,TRBD1,TRBJ1-5,TGCGCCAGCAGCCCCAACAGGGGCGTGCGTCAGCCCCAGCATTTT,CASSPNRGVRQPQHF
once,TRBV7-2,.,TRBJ2-2,TGTGCCAGCAGAGCCGGGACCCCCGGGGAGCTGTTTTTT,CASRAGTPGELFF
once,TRBV11-1,.,TRBJ2-3,TGTGCCAGCAGCCTTGGTCCGACACGTACTAGCACAGATACGCAGTATTTT,CASSLGPTRTSTDTQYF
.,TRBV28,.,TRBJ1-2,TGTGCCAGCACCGACGGCGGGGACAACTATGGCTACACCTTC,CASTDGGDNYGYTF
few,TRBV2,TRBD1,TRBJ1-1,TGTGCCAGCGGTGAACAGGGGAGGGACACTGAAGCTTTCTTT,CASGEQGRDTEAFF
.,TRBV4-1,TRBD1,TRBJ1-6,TGCGCCAGCAGCCAAGGGGGGACAGGGAAAAATTCACCCCTCCACTTT,CASSQGGTGKNSPLHF
.,TRBV5-4,.,TRBJ2-1,TGTGCCAGCAGCTTAAACGGTGGGTGGGATGAGCAGTTCTTC,CASSLNGGWDEQFF
.,TRBV11-2,TRBD2,TRBJ2-1,TGTGCCAGCAGCTTAGTCTTAGCGGGAGCGCCCAATGGGCAGTTCTTC,CASSLVLAGAPNGQFF
.,TRBV10-3,.,TRBJ1-5,TGTGCCATCGCGGGCGAGGGGGGACAGCCCCAGCATTTT,CAIAGEGGQPQHF
.,TRBV6-5,TRBD2,TRBJ2-7,TGTGCCAGCACCAGGCTTGGGGGGGCCTACGAGCAGTACTTC,CASTRLGGAYEQYF
.,TRBV2,TRBD2,TRBJ2-4,TGTGCCAGCAGTGAAATACTAGCGGGGGCTACGGCCAAAAACATTCAGTACTTC,CASSEILAGATAKNIQYF
.,TRBV14,.,TRBJ2-7,TGTGCCAGCAGCCGCACCCGTGAGGGGGGCTCCTACGAGCAGTACTTC,CASSRTREGGSYEQYF
.,TRBV2,.,TRBJ2-3,TGTGCCAGCCGAAGTACAGAACGCACAGATACGCAGTATTTT,CASRSTERTDTQYF
.,TRBV5-4,.,TRBJ1-2,TGTGCCAGCAGCTTGGCGGCAGGCGTGACTTCTAACTATGGCTACACCTTC,CASSLAAGVTSNYGYTF
.,TRBV7-9,.,TRBJ2-7,TGTGCCAGCAGCGAAGCAGGGGAGGAGTACTTC,CASSEAGEEYF
.,TRBV6-6,TRBD1,TRBJ2-5,TGTGCCAGCAGTTACGGACAGGGGGAAGTGGGGACCCAGTACTTC,CASSYGQGEVGTQYF
.,TRBV5-4,.,TRBJ1-5,TGTGCCAGCAGCTTGGGCGGTTCAGGGGCTGGCAATCAGCCCCAGCATTTT,CASSLGGSGAGNQPQHF
.,TRBV5-4,TRBD2,TRBJ2-5,TGTGCCAGCAGCTTGGGAACTAGCGGGGCCCCGGGGTACTTC,CASSLGTSGAPGYF
.,TRBV5-1,.,TRBJ2-5,TGCGCCAGCAGCTTCGACCTTACGAACTCGAAGACCCAGTACTTC,CASSFDLTNSKTQYF
.,TRBV18,.,TRBJ2-3,TGTGCCAGCTCACCCGGACAGAGCTCTAGCACAGATACGCAGTATTTT,CASSPGQSSSTDTQYF